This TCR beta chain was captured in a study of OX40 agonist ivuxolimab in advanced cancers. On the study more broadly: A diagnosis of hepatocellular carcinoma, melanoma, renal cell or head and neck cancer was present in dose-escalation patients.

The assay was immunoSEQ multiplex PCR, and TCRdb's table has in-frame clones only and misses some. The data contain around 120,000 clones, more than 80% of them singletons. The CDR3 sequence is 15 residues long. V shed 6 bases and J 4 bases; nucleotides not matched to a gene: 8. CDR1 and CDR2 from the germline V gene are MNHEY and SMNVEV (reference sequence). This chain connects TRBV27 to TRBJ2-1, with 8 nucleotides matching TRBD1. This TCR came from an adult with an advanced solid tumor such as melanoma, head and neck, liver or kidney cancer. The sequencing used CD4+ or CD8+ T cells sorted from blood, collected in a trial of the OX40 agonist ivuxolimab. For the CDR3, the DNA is TGTGCCAGCAGGAAAGGACAGGGACCATACAATGAGCAGTTCTTC. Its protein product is CASRKGQGPYNEQFF.